Following are 6 T cell receptor beta chains from one sample sequenced in a study of cytomegalovirus exposure and HLA in healthy donors. TCRdb keeps only in-frame clones here, not all; method: immunoSEQ multiplex PCR. The sample yields 150,000 to 200,000 clones, roughly 90% seen once. Sequencing was performed on PBMCs. The receptors stem from a woman under 30 in good health and CMV-seropositive.

The chain couples TRBV28 to TRBJ2-5; TRBD2 matches at 9 bases. CDR1 is MDHEN and CDR2 is SYDVKM in the germline V gene. Losses at the gene ends were 2 bases for V and 1 base for J; bases not matched to a gene: 2. This CDR3 is built from 15 residues. CDR3 bases: TGTGCCAGCAGTTTAGGAGCGGGAGGCCAAGAGACCCAGTACTTC. Its protein product is CASSLGAGGQETQYF.

The chain combines TRBV27 with TRBJ2-7; D perhaps matches TRBD2 (6 bases). The V gene's germline CDR1 is MNHEY and CDR2 SMNVEV (reference sequence). This CDR3 is built from 14 residues. V was trimmed by 4 bases and J by 9 bases, leaving 19 bases between them. The CDR3 DNA sequence: TGTGCCAGCAGTTCCGGACTACCCCAAGGCGGGCAGTACTTC. It codes for CASSSGLPQGGQYF.

The V call is TRBV4-2, the J call TRBJ2-2; 10 bases match TRBD2. The J segment lost 5 bases and the V segment lost 0 bases, leaving 12 bases of the junction unmatched. The CDR3 spans 19 residues. Germline-derived CDR1 and CDR2 are LGHNA and YNFKEQ. CDR3 in amino acids: CASSQDPSGRARGTGELFF. CDR3 nucleotides: TGTGCCAGCAGCCAAGATCCCAGCGGGAGGGCCAGGGGTACCGGGGAGCTGTTTTTT.

This chain joins TRBV5-1 and TRBJ1-4; TRBD1 might be the D (6 bases). The CDR3 runs 16 residues. The ends were cut back, 1 base at V and 0 bases at J, with 10 bases in the middle. CDR1 and CDR2 from the germline V gene are SGHRS and YFSETQ. The CDR3 coding sequence is TGCGCCAGCAGCTTGCAGGGGCTTGCAACTAATGAAAAACTGTTTTTT. Protein product: CASSLQGLATNEKLFF.

The CDR3 protein is CAISESRGGARTEAFF. The CDR3 nucleotides are TGTGCCATCAGTGAGTCACGGGGAGGGGCGCGTACTGAAGCTTTCTTT. The V gene is TRBV10-3, the J gene TRBJ1-1, with a tentative D call TRBD1 (5 bases). Trimming shortened V by 0 bases and J by 5 bases, and 16 bases separated the two germline ends. The V gene's germline CDR1 is ENHRY and CDR2 SYGVKD. There are 16 residues in the CDR3.

The V gene is TRBV6-5, the J gene TRBJ2-1; TRBD2 agrees at 10 bases. J was trimmed by 4 bases and V by 4 bases; bases with no gene match: 7. The germline V gene has CDR1 MNHEY and CDR2 SVGAGI. CDR3 length: 16 residues. The DNA for the CDR3 is TGTGCCAGCAGTTCCCCACTAGCGGGGCATTACAATGAGCAGTTCTTC. This translates into CASSSPLAGHYNEQFF.